A selection of T cell receptor beta chains follows, all from one sample in a study of radiotherapy plus CTLA-4 blockade in lung cancer. Profiled with immunoSEQ multiplex PCR; TCRdb holds only in-frame clones, not every one. Of tens of thousands of clones listed, approximately 86% are singletons. The sequenced sample was peripheral blood, obtained from a patient treated with radiotherapy plus ipilimumab. The receptor source for this set is a human donor with non-small cell lung cancer that progressed on radiotherapy plus ipilimumab. The CDR3 runs from the conserved cysteine through the conserved F or W. A D gene is named only where the DNA matches it firmly. Size values are once, few and many counts, or a class for expanded clones, and some rows have none.

V gene,J gene,clone size,D gene,CDR3 protein,CDR3 DNA
TRBV9,TRBJ2-7,-,-,CASSVRQAAYEQYF,TGTGCCAGCAGTGTCCGGCAGGCTGCCTACGAGCAGTACTTC
TRBV6-6,TRBJ1-2,-,-,CASSPGGPNYGYTF,TGTGCCAGCTCCCCCGGTGGTCCTAACTATGGCTACACCTTC
TRBV2,TRBJ1-1,-,-,CASRPPGVGTEAFF,TGTGCCAGCAGGCCGCCGGGGGTAGGGACTGAAGCTTTCTTT
TRBV28,TRBJ2-3,-,TRBD2,CASRPPGGLGTDTQYF,TGTGCCAGCAGGCCCCCGGGGGGGTTGGGCACAGATACGCAGTATTTT
TRBV10-2,TRBJ2-3,-,-,CASSESFTLDTQYF,TGCGCCAGCAGTGAGTCGTTTACCTTGGATACGCAGTATTTT
TRBV4-1,TRBJ2-4,-,-,CASSQDWGPPAKNIQYF,TGCGCCAGCAGCCAAGATTGGGGCCCCCCAGCCAAAAACATTCAGTACTTC
TRBV6-6,TRBJ2-6,-,-,CASSQEGSGANVLTF,TGTGCCAGCAGCCAAGAGGGCTCTGGGGCCAACGTCCTGACTTTC
TRBV28,TRBJ1-2,-,-,CASSFSSYGYTF,TGTGCCAGCAGTTTCAGCTCCTATGGCTACACCTTC
TRBV4-1,TRBJ1-2,once,TRBD1,CASSQSRQGYGYTF,TGCGCCAGCAGCCAATCTCGACAGGGCTATGGCTACACCTTC
TRBV2,TRBJ1-1,-,-,CASSEGGITEAFF,TGTGCCAGCAGTGAAGGCGGTATCACTGAAGCTTTCTTT
TRBV9,TRBJ2-1,-,-,CASSVGLILNEQFF,TGTGCCAGCAGCGTAGGACTCATTCTCAATGAGCAGTTCTTC
TRBV14,TRBJ2-3,-,-,CASSPLASIGTDTQYF,TGTGCCAGCAGCCCCCTAGCCTCGATCGGCACAGATACGCAGTATTTT
TRBV19,TRBJ1-2,-,TRBD1,CASSHSLGRDSARNYGYTF,TGTGCCAGTAGCCACTCGCTCGGCCGGGACAGCGCTCGGAACTATGGCTACACCTTC
TRBV15,TRBJ2-3,-,TRBD1,CATSRGQTSTDTQYF,TGTGCCACCAGCAGGGGACAGACTAGCACAGATACGCAGTATTTT
TRBV5-1,TRBJ1-2,-,-,CASSLDQGIYGYTF,TGCGCCAGCAGCTTGGATCAGGGAATATATGGCTACACCTTC
TRBV28,TRBJ1-2,-,-,CASSTGLYGYTF,TGTGCCAGCAGTACAGGGTTATATGGCTACACCTTC
TRBV2,TRBJ1-2,-,-,CASRGGRGPYGYTF,TGTGCCAGCAGAGGGGGGCGGGGGCCCTATGGCTACACCTTC
TRBV18,TRBJ1-2,-,-,CASSPSVQGTGYTF,-
TRBV19,TRBJ2-5,-,-,CASSTIWGGLQETQYF,TGTGCCAGTAGTACCATCTGGGGGGGCCTCCAAGAGACCCAGTACTTC